This entry lists 22 T cell receptor beta chains sequenced from one sample in a study of T cells after yellow fever vaccination. TCRdb reprocessed the 5' RACE reads via MiXCR and lists one record per CDR3 protein. The sample includes some 240,000 distinct CDR3 sequences, roughly 3.5% of them seen just once. The sample was PBMCs, taken 15 days after the yellow fever booster vaccination. Receptors originate from a man younger than 35 who received the YFV17D yellow fever vaccine.

This clonotype has a handful of counts. The chain is built from TRBV7-2 and TRBJ2-7, with D tentatively TRBD1 or TRBD2 (6 bases each). V was pared by 2 bases and J by 0 bases, with 14 bases between. This CDR3 region has 16 residues. Germline-derived CDR1 and CDR2 are SGHTA and FQGNSA. The CDR3 DNA reads as TGTGCCAGCAGCTTAAGGGGGAGGCCAGCCTCCTACGAGCAGTACTTC. Translated: CASSLRGRPASYEQYF.

This clonotype was found many times. The chain has TRBV7-3 and TRBJ1-4; D remains ambiguous. From germline, CDR1 is SGHTA and CDR2 FQGTGA. The length of the CDR3 is 12 residues. Trimming shortened V by 10 bases and J by 0 bases, and 6 bases separated the two germline ends. In nucleotides, the CDR3 is TGTGCCAAGTCGCCAACTAATGAAAAACTGTTTTTT. Translated: CAKSPTNEKLFF.

This clonotype was seen repeatedly, ten times or more. The V call is TRBV7-3, the J call TRBJ2-6; TRBD1 agrees at 8 bases. CDR1 SGHTA and CDR2 FQGTGA come from the germline V gene. Trimming took 7 bases from V and 7 from J; bases not matched to a gene: 6. The CDR3 totals 14 residues. The CDR3 DNA is TGTGCCAGCAAAGCAGGGGGCTTCGCCAACGTCCTGACTTTC. It specifies CASKAGGFANVLTF.

This clonotype was counted ten times or more. The CDR3 region has the DNA TGTGCCTGGAGTGTAGTGGGGGACACTGAAGCTTTCTTT. This codes for CAWSVVGDTEAFF. The rearrangement links TRBV30 to TRBJ1-1; tentatively, D is TRBD1 (5 bases). V gave up 0 bases and J gave up 3 bases, with 8 bases separating them. Germline CDR1 is GTSNPN and CDR2 is SVGIG (reference sequence). This CDR3 is built from 13 residues.

This clonotype was recorded at least ten times. The J gene is TRBJ2-6, the V gene TRBV4-3, with 7 positions matching TRBD1. The V gene's germline CDR1 is LGHNA and CDR2 YSLEER. The CDR3 extends over 18 amino acids. J lost 1 base, V lost 0 bases, and 6 bases had no gene match. The CDR3 DNA is TGCGCCAGCAGCCAAGAGCGAAACAGGGGTTCTGGGGCCAACGTCCTGACTTTC. Translating gives CASSQERNRGSGANVLTF.

In its sample, this clonotype was seen many times. The chain has TRBV5-1 and TRBJ2-7; D gene ambiguous. Per the germline V gene, CDR1 is SGHRS and CDR2 is YFSETQ. Between the trimmed V and J ends, which lost 1 base and 7 bases, there was a span of 9 bases. This CDR3 contains 12 residues. CDR3 bases: TGCGCCAGCAGCTTGACACCAGGAGAGCAGTACTTC. Encoded protein: CASSLTPGEQYF.

The CDR3 DNA reads as TGTGCCAGCAGCTTGTCCTGGGGGCCTGAAGCTTTCTTT. This gives the protein CASSLSWGPEAFF. J is TRBJ1-1 and V is TRBV7-2; D is perhaps TRBD1 (6 bases). Germline CDR1 SGHTA, CDR2 FQGNSA. V lost 3 bases and J lost 6, with 11 bases in between. CDR3 length equals 13 residues.

In this sample, this clonotype turned up many times. V is TRBV15 and J is TRBJ2-7; D is ambiguous. In germline, CDR1 is LNHNV, CDR2 YYDKDF (reference sequence). The CDR3 contains 14 residues. The V end was cut by 1 base, the J end by 0 bases, with 7 bases between. The CDR3 DNA reads TGTGCCACCAGCAGAGGATTTAGCTCCTACGAGCAGTACTTC. It is translated as CATSRGFSSYEQYF.

This clonotype has just a few counts. This chain connects TRBV7-2 to TRBJ1-4; 7 bases are shared with TRBD1. V trimming: 7 bases; J trimming: 5 bases; junction bases outside the gene matches: 7. Germline V gene lookup returns CDR1 SGHTA and CDR2 FQGNSA. This CDR3 is built from 14 residues. The CDR3 DNA sequence: TGTGCCAGCACCAGGGGACAGTTAAATGAAAAACTGTTTTTT. Amino acid sequence: CASTRGQLNEKLFF. Drawing the rest from reference TRBV7-2 and TRBJ1-4, the complete variable domain is GAGVSQSPSNKVTEKGKDVELRCDPISGHTALYWYRQSLGQGLEFLIYFQGNSAPDKSGLPSDRFSAERTGGSVSTLTIQRTQQEDSAVYLCASTRGQLNEKLFFGSGTQLSVL.

This clonotype has ten or more counts. This chain joins TRBV10-3 and TRBJ2-5, with D unresolved. Per germline, CDR1 ENHRY and CDR2 SYGVKD. V lost 6 bases and J 0 bases, leaving 14 bases between the germline ends. The CDR3 consists of 15 residues. The CDR3, as DNA: TGTGCCATCAGGCAGGCGGATCGGAACCAAGAGACCCAGTACTTC. The encoded protein is CAIRQADRNQETQYF.

This rearrangement joins TRBV12-3 or TRBV12-4 to TRBJ2-3, with TRBD2 matching 9 bases. Trimming cost V 6 bases and J 6 bases; bases outside gene matches: 10. There are 15 residues in the CDR3. CDR3 coding DNA: TGTGCCAGCAGAACCAGACTAGCGGTACGGGATACGCAGTATTTT. This encodes CASRTRLAVRDTQYF.

This clonotype was picked up many times. The rearrangement uses TRBV6-2 or TRBV6-3 and TRBJ2-5, with 11 bases matching TRBD2. V shed 7 bases, J shed 4 bases, and the junction held 2 bases outside the gene matches. CDR1 is MNHEY, CDR2 SVGEGT, per germline. The CDR3 consists of 13 residues. The DNA of the CDR3 is TGTGCCAGCATCCTAGCGGGGGGAGAGACCCAGTACTTC. Translated: CASILAGGETQYF.

Ten or more counts support this clonotype. This chain joins TRBV5-1 and TRBJ1-4, with 9 positions matching TRBD1. Germline CDR1 SGHRS, CDR2 YFSETQ. The CDR3 runs to 15 residues. V trimming: 4 bases; J trimming: 4 bases; junction bases outside the gene matches: 5. CDR3 residues: CASSPEGQGNEKLFF. The CDR3 DNA reads TGCGCCAGCAGCCCTGAGGGACAGGGTAATGAAAAACTGTTTTTT.

This clonotype was observed at least ten times. As DNA, the CDR3 is TGCGCCAGCAGCTTGGTGCAGAACACCGGGGAGCTGTTTTTT. It specifies CASSLVQNTGELFF. The chain has TRBV5-1 and TRBJ2-2; D remains unclear. V gave up 0 bases and J gave up 1 base, with 4 bases separating them. CDR1 is SGHRS, CDR2 YFSETQ, per germline. CDR3 length: 14 residues.

This clonotype was picked up many times. The genes are TRBV7-2 and TRBJ2-2; D unclear. The V gene lost 2 bases and the J gene lost 5 bases, with 6 bases spanning the gap. Germline CDR1 reads SGHTA; CDR2 reads FQGNSA. This CDR3 comprises 13 residues. The CDR3 loop reads CASSLMRTGELFF. The DNA of the CDR3 is TGTGCCAGCAGCTTAATGAGGACCGGGGAGCTGTTTTTT.

The chain recombines TRBV5-1 with TRBJ1-1; a possible D gene is TRBD1 (6 bases). Per germline, CDR1 SGHRS and CDR2 YFSETQ. The CDR3 has 14 amino acids. The ends were cut back, 4 bases at V and 6 bases at J, with 16 bases in the middle. The CDR3 loop reads CASSARGAISEAFF. The CDR3 DNA is TGCGCCAGCAGCGCCCGGGGGGCGATTTCTGAAGCTTTCTTT.

This clonotype came up many times. The chain couples TRBV6-2 or TRBV6-3 to TRBJ1-3; D remains ambiguous. The CDR3 contains 15 residues. Germline assignment: CDR1 MNHEY and CDR2 SVGEGT. Between the trimmed V and J ends, which lost 8 bases and 0 bases, there was a span of 14 bases. DNA for the CDR3: TGTGCCAGCCGAACCCGACGGAGCTCTGGAAACACCATATATTTT. This gives the protein CASRTRRSSGNTIYF.

This clonotype was seen repeatedly, ten times or more. The chain has TRBV5-1 and TRBJ2-3; a possible D gene is TRBD1 (5 bases). The CDR3 covers 14 residues. The V and J ends lost 4 bases and 0 bases respectively, with 9 bases between them. Germline V gene sequence: CDR1 SGHRS, CDR2 YFSETQ. CDR3 in DNA: TGCGCCAGCAGCGAAGGGGAAAGCACAGATACGCAGTATTTT. It is translated as CASSEGESTDTQYF.

This clonotype was counted ten times or more. This rearrangement joins TRBV10-3 to TRBJ2-5; a possible D gene is TRBD1 (6 bases). The CDR3 has 14 amino acids. Trimming removed 5 bases at V and 4 bases at J, with 14 bases between. Germline CDR1 and CDR2: ENHRY and SYGVKD. CDR3 in amino acids: CAISKQGEGETQYF. In DNA form, the CDR3 reads TGTGCCATCAGTAAACAGGGAGAGGGAGAGACCCAGTACTTC.

This clonotype showed up many times. V and J are TRBV27 and TRBJ2-7, with a weak D call TRBD1 (6 bases). V was pared by 1 base and J by 6 bases, with 16 bases between. The CDR3 covers 15 residues. CDR1 is MNHEY, CDR2 SMNVEV, per germline (reference sequence). The chain's CDR3 is CASSLLNRVESEQYF. CDR3 in DNA: TGTGCCAGCAGTTTATTGAACAGGGTTGAGTCCGAGCAGTACTTC.

This clonotype has at least ten counts. The rearrangement links TRBV20-1 to TRBJ2-5, with 10 positions matching TRBD1. The CDR3 length is 16 residues. CDR1 and CDR2 (germline): DFQATT, SNEGSKA (reference sequence). Trimming removed 0 bases from V and 5 bases from J; junction bases left unmatched: 9. The CDR3 DNA reads as TGCAGTGCTAGAGATCTTCGGGACAGGGGACGCGAGACCCAGTACTTC. Amino acid sequence: CSARDLRDRGRETQYF.

This clonotype was counted at least ten times. The V call is TRBV4-3, the J call TRBJ2-7; TRBD1 matches 10 bases. Germline assignment: CDR1 LGHNA and CDR2 YSLEER. The CDR3 contains 15 residues. V shed 5 bases, J shed 2 bases, and the junction held 6 bases outside the gene matches. The CDR3: CASSFRDRGPYEQYF. Written as DNA, the CDR3 is TGCGCCAGCAGCTTCCGGGACAGGGGACCCTACGAGCAGTACTTC.